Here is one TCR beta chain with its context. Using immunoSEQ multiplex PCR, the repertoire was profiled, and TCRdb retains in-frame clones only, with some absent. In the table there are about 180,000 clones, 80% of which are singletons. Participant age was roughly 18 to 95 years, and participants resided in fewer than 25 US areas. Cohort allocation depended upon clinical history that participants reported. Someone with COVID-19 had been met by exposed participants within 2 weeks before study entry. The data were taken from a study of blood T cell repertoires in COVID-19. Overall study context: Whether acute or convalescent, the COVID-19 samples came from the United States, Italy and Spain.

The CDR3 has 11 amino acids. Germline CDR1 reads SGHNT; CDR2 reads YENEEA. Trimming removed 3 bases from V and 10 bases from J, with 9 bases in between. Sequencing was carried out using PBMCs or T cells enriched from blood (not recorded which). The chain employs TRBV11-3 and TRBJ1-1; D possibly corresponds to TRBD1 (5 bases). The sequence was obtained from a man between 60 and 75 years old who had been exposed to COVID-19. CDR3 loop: CASSLGQSAFF. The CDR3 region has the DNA TGTGCCAGCAGCTTGGGGCAGTCAGCTTTCTTT.